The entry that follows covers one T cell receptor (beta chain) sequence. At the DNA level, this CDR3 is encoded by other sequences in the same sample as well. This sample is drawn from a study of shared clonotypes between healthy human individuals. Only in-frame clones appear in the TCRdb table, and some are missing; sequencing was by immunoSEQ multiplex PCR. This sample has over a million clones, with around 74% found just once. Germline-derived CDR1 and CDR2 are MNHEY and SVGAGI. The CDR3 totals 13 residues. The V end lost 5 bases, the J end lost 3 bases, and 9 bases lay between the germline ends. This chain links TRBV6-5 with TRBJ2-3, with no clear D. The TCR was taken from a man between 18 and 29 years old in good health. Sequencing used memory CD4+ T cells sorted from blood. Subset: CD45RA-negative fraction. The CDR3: CASSPPGTDTQYF. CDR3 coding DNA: TGTGCCAGCAGTCCCCCGGGTACAGATACGCAGTATTTT.